This T cell receptor beta chain was identified during a study of CD8 T cells in Susac syndrome. Reverse transcription of about 0.45 to 1 ug RNA used random hexamers. Each CDR3 protein gets one entry after TCRdb re-called the immunoSEQ multiplex PCR reads with MiXCR. Here the sample spans 120,000 to 150,000 distinct CDR3 sequences, almost 96% being singletons. CDR1 and CDR2 (germline): DFQATT, SNEGSKA (reference sequence). The CDR3 is 14 residues long. V gave up 7 bases and J gave up 7 bases; unmatched junction bases: 12. Sequencing targeted TCR beta in blood CD8+ and CD4+ T cells. The sequenced sample was CD4+ T cells from PBMCs. This chain uses TRBV20-1 with TRBJ2-4; 8 bases fit TRBD2. The clonotype comes from a human donor with Susac syndrome. The CDR3, as DNA: TGCAGTGTGGGAGCGGGAGATCTGGGGAACATTCAGTACTTC. Translation: CSVGAGDLGNIQYF.